Below are 11 T cell receptor beta chains sequenced from a single sample in a study of a mutant IDH1 vaccine in newly diagnosed glioma. Time point reported: baseline, week 1 (first vaccination visit). Noted treatment: pre-vaccination baseline after standard-of-care therapy. TCRdb's copy holds only in-frame clones and misses some; the assay was immunoSEQ multiplex PCR. Among about 92,000 clones listed, around 80% were seen once. This specimen was PBMCs, taken from a glioma patient treated with radiotherapy, temozolomide or both. The receptor source for this set is a man aged 40-49 years with glioma.

The chain combines TRBV12-5 with TRBJ1-1; maybe TRBD1 (6 bases). The CDR3 length is 17 residues. Germline lookup yields CDR1 LGHNT and CDR2 FRNRAP. V was cut by 2 bases and J by 0 bases, with 16 bases left in between. The CDR3 sequence is CASGLRRGSLLNTEAFF. The CDR3, as DNA: TGTGCTAGTGGTTTGAGGAGGGGGAGCCTCCTGAACACTGAAGCTTTCTTT.

The table lists this clone with a few counts. The chain couples TRBV4-3 to TRBJ2-5; D is perhaps TRBD1 or TRBD2 (5 bases each). The CDR3 consists of 19 residues. The germline V and J ends were trimmed by 0 bases and 0 bases, with 20 bases remaining between them. Germline values: CDR1 LGHNA, CDR2 YSLEER. DNA for the CDR3: TGCGCCAGCAGCCAAGAAACCCGGGGACGGTGGATGAACCAAGAGACCCAGTACTTC. It encodes CASSQETRGRWMNQETQYF.

The CDR3 DNA is TGTGCCAGCCGGGCAAACCAGGGTCACTATGGTTTCACCTTC. Residues: CASRANQGHYGFTF. The chain employs TRBV6-5 and TRBJ1-2; D may be TRBD1 (5 bases). Deletions cut 8 bases from V and 13 bases from J, with 26 bases between. This CDR3 is built from 14 residues. Germline assignment: CDR1 MNHEY and CDR2 SVGAGI.

This chain joins TRBV28 and TRBJ2-1; TRBD2 might be the D (6 bases). Trimming stripped 6 bases from V and 9 bases from J, with 15 bases between. Germline V lookup: CDR1 MDHEN, CDR2 SYDVKM. CDR3 length: 13 residues. CDR3 in DNA: TGTGCCAGCAGATCTTCGGGAGAGGGTGAGCAGTTCTTC. It specifies CASRSSGEGEQFF.

The genes are TRBV2 and TRBJ1-6; D is possibly TRBD1 (5 bases). This CDR3 region has 14 residues. CDR1 is SNHLY and CDR2 is FYNNEI in the germline V gene. V was cut by 7 bases and J by 7 bases, with 14 bases left in between. The CDR3 nucleotides are TGTGCCAGCATGGGGTGGGGCCAGAATTCACCCCTCCACTTT. It codes for CASMGWGQNSPLHF.

V usage is TRBV4-2 and J usage is TRBJ2-5; 8 bases line up with TRBD2. Judging by the DNA end, TRBJ2-7 fits better; the J call may be wrong. Germline CDR1 reads LGHNA; CDR2 reads YNFKEQ. This CDR3 comprises 17 residues. The CDR3 nucleotides are TGTGCCAGCAGCCAAGGGATCCCGGGGGGGGTTTACTACGAGCAGTACTTC. It is translated as CASSQGIPGGVYYEQYF.

This clone was detected once. The J gene is TRBJ1-6, the V gene TRBV19; D uncertain. V shed 3 bases and J shed 4 bases, with 10 bases lying between them. Germline V gives CDR1 LNHDA, CDR2 SQIVND (reference sequence). The CDR3 is 15 amino acids. The CDR3 protein is CASSIWGLYNSPLHF. The CDR3 DNA is TGTGCCAGTAGTATCTGGGGTCTTTATAATTCACCCCTCCACTTT.

The V and J genes are TRBV5-1 and TRBJ2-7, with TRBD1 identical over 8 bases. CDR1 is SGHRS and CDR2 is YFSETQ in the germline V gene. Unmatched junction bases numbered 21, after V lost 7 bases and J lost 3 bases. The CDR3 is 18 residues long. This chain's CDR3 is CASPPGTGPRVEYYEQYF. CDR3 coding DNA: TGCGCCAGCCCCCCCGGGACAGGTCCAAGAGTTGAGTACTACGAGCAGTACTTC.

This chain uses TRBV7-3 with TRBJ2-5; D is undetermined. V lost 2 bases to trimming and J lost 7 bases, with 11 bases between them. The CDR3 has 13 residues. From germline, CDR1 is SGHTA and CDR2 FQGTGA. This CDR3 is CASSLSGRGTQYF. In DNA form, the CDR3 reads TGTGCCAGCAGCTTATCTGGCCGCGGGACCCAGTACTTC.

The chain is built from TRBV6-4 and TRBJ2-1, with D unresolved. Germline V gene data show CDR1 as MRHNA and CDR2 as SNTAGT. The CDR3 is 14 residues long. Trimming removed 3 bases from V and 5 bases from J, with 11 bases in between. CDR3 region: CASSEGGPHNEQFF. The DNA for the CDR3 is TGTGCCAGCAGTGAAGGTGGTCCCCACAATGAGCAGTTCTTC.

This clone was picked up a small number of times. The chain is built from TRBV28 and TRBJ2-1; a weak D match, TRBD2 (6 bases). Germline values: CDR1 MDHEN, CDR2 SYDVKM. Trimming pared 5 bases from V and 2 bases from J, leaving 10 bases between. This CDR3 has 14 amino acids. As DNA, the CDR3 is TGTGCCAGCAGTCCGACTAGTCCCTACAATGAGCAGTTCTTC. Translated: CASSPTSPYNEQFF.